Included here is one T cell receptor beta chain sequence, with context. This sample is drawn from a study of control samples from healthy donors and cancer patients. Only in-frame clones appear in the TCRdb table, and some are missing; sequencing was by immunoSEQ multiplex PCR. This table has under 90,000 clones, about 92% appearing once. The CDR3 is made up of 13 amino acids. The germline V and J ends were trimmed by 5 bases and 6 bases, with 13 bases remaining between them. Germline V gene data show CDR1 as SGHNT and CDR2 as YENEEA. The chain employs TRBV11-3 and TRBJ1-1; D remains unclear. The sample was blood. This clonotype was obtained from a woman in her fifties or sixties in good health. CDR3 DNA sequence: TGTGCCAGCAGCGAACTATTAGGGTCTGAAGCTTTCTTT. This sequence encodes CASSELLGSEAFF.